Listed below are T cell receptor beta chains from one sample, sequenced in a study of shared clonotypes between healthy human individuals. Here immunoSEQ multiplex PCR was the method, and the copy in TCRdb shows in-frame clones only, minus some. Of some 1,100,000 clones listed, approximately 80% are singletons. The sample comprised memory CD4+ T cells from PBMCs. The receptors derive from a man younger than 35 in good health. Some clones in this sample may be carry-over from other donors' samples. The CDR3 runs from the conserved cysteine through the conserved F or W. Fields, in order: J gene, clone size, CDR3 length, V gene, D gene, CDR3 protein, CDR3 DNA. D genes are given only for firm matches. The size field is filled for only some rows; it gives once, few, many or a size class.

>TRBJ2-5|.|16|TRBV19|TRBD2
CASSKGWAGEQETQYF
TGTGCCAGTAGTAAGGGGTGGGCGGGGGAGCAAGAGACCCAGTACTTC
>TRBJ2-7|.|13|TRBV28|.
CASSFGLIYEQYF
TGTGCCAGCAGTTTCGGACTGATCTACGAGCAGTACTTC
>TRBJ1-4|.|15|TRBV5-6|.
CASSLWAGTNEKLFF
TGTGCCAGCAGCTTGTGGGCAGGGACTAATGAAAAACTGTTTTTT
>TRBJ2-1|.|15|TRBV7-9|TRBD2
CASRTSGSWGNEQFF
TGTGCCAGCAGGACTAGCGGGAGTTGGGGGAATGAGCAGTTCTTC
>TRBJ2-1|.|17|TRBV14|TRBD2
CASSQWGFGGRATGQFF
TGTGCCAGCAGCCAATGGGGCTTCGGCGGGAGGGCCACCGGGCAGTTCTTC
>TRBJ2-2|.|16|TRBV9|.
CASSPFQWTAGGELFF
TGTGCCAGCAGCCCCTTCCAGTGGACGGCGGGCGGGGAGCTGTTTTTT
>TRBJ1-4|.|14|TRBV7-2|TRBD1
CASSYDRGSEKLFF
TGTGCCAGCAGCTACGACAGGGGCTCCGAAAAACTGTTTTTT
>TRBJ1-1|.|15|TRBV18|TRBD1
CASSIADRGVTEAFF
TGTGCCAGTTCGATTGCGGACAGGGGGGTGACTGAAGCTTTCTTT
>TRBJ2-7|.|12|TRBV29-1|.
CSVASDSYEQYF
TGCAGCGTTGCATCGGATTCCTACGAGCAGTACTTC
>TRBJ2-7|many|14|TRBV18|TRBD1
CASSQGQGLTEQYF
TGTGCCAGCTCACAGGGACAGGGGCTTACCGAGCAGTACTTC
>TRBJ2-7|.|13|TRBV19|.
CASGGWVSGEQYF
TGTGCCAGTGGAGGGTGGGTTTCGGGAGAGCAGTACTTC
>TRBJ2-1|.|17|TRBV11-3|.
CASSLGWGHLSYNEQFF
TGTGCCAGCAGCTTAGGGTGGGGGCACCTCTCCTACAATGAGCAGTTCTTC
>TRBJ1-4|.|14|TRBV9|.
CASSVGGGLEKLFF
TGTGCCAGCAGCGTCGGGGGCGGTCTTGAAAAACTGTTTTTT
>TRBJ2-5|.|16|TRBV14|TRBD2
CASSQLPREIGETQYF
TGTGCCAGCAGCCAACTTCCGCGGGAGATCGGAGAGACCCAGTACTTC
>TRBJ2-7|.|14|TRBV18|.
CASSPIHREHEQYF
TGTGCCAGCTCACCGATCCACAGGGAACACGAGCAGTACTTC
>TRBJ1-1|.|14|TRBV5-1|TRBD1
CASSLRQGSTEAFF
TGCGCCAGCAGCTTGCGACAGGGTAGCACTGAAGCTTTCTTT
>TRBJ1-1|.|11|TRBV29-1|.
CSVEGITEAFF
TGCAGCGTTGAAGGGATAACTGAAGCTTTCTTT
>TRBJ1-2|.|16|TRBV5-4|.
CASSWRYSARDYGYTF
TGTGCCAGCAGCTGGAGGTACAGCGCTAGGGACTATGGCTACACCTTC
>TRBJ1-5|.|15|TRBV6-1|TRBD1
CASSDRTGGKQPQHF
TGTGCCAGCAGTGATCGGACAGGGGGCAAACAGCCCCAGCATTTT
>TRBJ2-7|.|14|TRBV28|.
CASTPGGSAYEQYF
TGTGCCAGCACCCCGGGTGGGTCAGCCTACGAGCAGTACTTC
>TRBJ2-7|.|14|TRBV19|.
CASSGPSPGHEQYF
TGTGCCAGTAGTGGACCCTCTCCAGGCCACGAGCAGTACTTC
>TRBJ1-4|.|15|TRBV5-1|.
CASSLGRPTNEKLFF
TGCGCCAGCAGCTTGGGCAGACCAACTAATGAAAAACTGTTTTTT
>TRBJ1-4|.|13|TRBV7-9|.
CASTDSQLEKLFF
TGTGCCAGCACGGACAGTCAACTTGAAAAACTGTTTTTT
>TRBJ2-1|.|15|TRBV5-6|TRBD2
CASSFGGRATDEQFF
TGTGCCAGCAGCTTCGGCGGGAGGGCCACCGATGAGCAGTTCTTC
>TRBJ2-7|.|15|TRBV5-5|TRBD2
CASSLRAGASLEQYF
TGTGCCAGCAGCTTGCGGGCGGGAGCGTCTCTCGAGCAGTACTTC
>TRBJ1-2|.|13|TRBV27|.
CASSFKGGYGYTF
TGTGCCAGCAGTTTTAAAGGGGGCTATGGCTACACCTTC
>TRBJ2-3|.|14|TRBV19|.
CASTPEGFGDTQYF
TGTGCCAGCACCCCCGAGGGGTTTGGAGATACGCAGTATTTT
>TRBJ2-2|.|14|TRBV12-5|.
CASGLTGEAGELFF
TGTGCTAGTGGTTTGACGGGGGAGGCCGGGGAGCTGTTTTTT
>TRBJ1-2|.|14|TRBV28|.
CASSSPQGIYGYTF
TGTGCCAGCAGTTCCCCACAGGGTATCTATGGCTACACCTTC
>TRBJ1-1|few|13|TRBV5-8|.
CASSLEPGTEAFF
TGTGCCAGCAGCCTCGAGCCAGGGACTGAAGCTTTCTTT
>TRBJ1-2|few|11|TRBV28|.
CASRGGYGYTF
TGTGCCAGCAGGGGGGGCTATGGCTACACCTTC
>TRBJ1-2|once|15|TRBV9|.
CASSVAPQGNYGYTF
TGTGCCAGCAGCGTAGCACCGCAGGGGAACTATGGCTACACCTTC
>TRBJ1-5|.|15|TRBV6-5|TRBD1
CASRLRDRENQPQHF
TGTGCCAGCCGTTTAAGGGACAGGGAGAATCAGCCCCAGCATTTT
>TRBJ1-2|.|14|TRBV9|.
CASSLDSGNYGYTF
TGTGCCAGCAGCCTCGACAGCGGGAACTATGGCTACACCTTC
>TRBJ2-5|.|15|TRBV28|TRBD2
CASSSYGGGAETQYF
TGTGCCAGCAGTTCCTACGGGGGGGGAGCGGAGACCCAGTACTTC
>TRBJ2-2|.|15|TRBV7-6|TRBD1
CASSWTGDIPGELFF
TGTGCCAGCAGCTGGACAGGGGACATACCCGGGGAGCTGTTTTTT
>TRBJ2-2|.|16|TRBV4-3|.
CASSRGLADYTGELFF
TGCGCCAGCAGCCGAGGCCTGGCAGATTACACCGGGGAGCTGTTTTTT
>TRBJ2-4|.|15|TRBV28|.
CASGTSWGAKNIQYF
TGTGCCAGCGGAACCTCGTGGGGGGCCAAAAACATTCAGTACTTC
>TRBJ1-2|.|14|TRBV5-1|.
CASSLVAGNYGYTF
TGCGCCAGCAGCTTGGTTGCGGGCAACTATGGCTACACCTTC
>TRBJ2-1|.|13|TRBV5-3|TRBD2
CARSFLREGHKFF
TGTGCCAGAAGCTTTTTGCGGGAGGGCCATAAGTTCTTC
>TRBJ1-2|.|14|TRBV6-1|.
CASRRTGMNYGYTF
TGTGCCAGCAGGAGGACGGGGATGAACTATGGCTACACCTTC
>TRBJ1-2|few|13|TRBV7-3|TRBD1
CASSLATGVGYTF
TGTGCCAGCAGCTTAGCGACAGGGGTTGGCTACACCTTC
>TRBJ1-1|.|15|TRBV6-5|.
CASSGNRALNTEAFF
TGTGCCAGCAGTGGAAACAGGGCTCTGAACACTGAAGCTTTCTTT
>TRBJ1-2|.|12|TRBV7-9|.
CASSFSGYGYTF
TGTGCCAGCAGCTTCTCCGGGTATGGCTACACCTTC
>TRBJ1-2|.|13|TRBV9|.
CASSVGSGYGYTF
TGTGCCAGCAGCGTTGGGTCAGGGTATGGCTACACCTTC